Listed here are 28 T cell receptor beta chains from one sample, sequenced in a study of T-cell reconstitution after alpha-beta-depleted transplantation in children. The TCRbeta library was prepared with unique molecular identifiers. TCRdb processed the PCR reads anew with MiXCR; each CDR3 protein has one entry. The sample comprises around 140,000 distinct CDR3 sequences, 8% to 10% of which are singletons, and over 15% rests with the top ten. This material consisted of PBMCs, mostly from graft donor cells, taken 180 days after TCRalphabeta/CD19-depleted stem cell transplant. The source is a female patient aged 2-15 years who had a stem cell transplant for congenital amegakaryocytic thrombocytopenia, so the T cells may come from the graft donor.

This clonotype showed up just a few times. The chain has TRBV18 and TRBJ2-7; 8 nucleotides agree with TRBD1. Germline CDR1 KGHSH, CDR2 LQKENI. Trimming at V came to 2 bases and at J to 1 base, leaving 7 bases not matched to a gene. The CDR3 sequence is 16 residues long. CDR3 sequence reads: CASSPGYRTGSYEQYF. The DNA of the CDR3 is TGTGCCAGCTCACCAGGGTACCGGACAGGGTCCTACGAGCAGTACTTC.

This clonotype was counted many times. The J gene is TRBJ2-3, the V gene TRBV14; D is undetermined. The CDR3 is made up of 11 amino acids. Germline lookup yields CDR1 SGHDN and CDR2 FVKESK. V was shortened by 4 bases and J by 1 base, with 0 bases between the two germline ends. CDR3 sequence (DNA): TGTGCCAGCAGCCGCACAGATACGCAGTATTTT. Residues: CASSRTDTQYF. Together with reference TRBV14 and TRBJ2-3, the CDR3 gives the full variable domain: EAGVTQFPSHSVIEKGQTVTLRCDPISGHDNLYWYRRVMGKEIKFLLHFVKESKQDESGMPNNRFLAERTGGTYSTLKVQPAELEDSGVYFCASSRTDTQYFGPGTRLTVL.

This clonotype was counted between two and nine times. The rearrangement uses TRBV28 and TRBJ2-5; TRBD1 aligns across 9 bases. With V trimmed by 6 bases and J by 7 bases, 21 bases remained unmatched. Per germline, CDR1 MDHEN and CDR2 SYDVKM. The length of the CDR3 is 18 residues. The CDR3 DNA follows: TGTGCCAGCAGCCGGAGCCGGACAGGGGACGTTTCAAGGTGGACCCAGTACTTC. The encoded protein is CASSRSRTGDVSRWTQYF.

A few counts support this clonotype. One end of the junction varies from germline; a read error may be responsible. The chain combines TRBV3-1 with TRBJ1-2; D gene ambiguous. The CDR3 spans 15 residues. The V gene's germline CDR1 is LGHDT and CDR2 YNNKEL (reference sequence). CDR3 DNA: TGTGCCACCAGCCATGTTTTGGCCGAGGACTATGGCTACACCTTC. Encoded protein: CATSHVLAEDYGYTF.

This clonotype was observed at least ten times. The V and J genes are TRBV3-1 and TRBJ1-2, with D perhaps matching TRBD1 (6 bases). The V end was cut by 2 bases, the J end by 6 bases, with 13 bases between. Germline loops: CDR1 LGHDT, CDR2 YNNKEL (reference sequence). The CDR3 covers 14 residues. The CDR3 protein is CASSQYIQGNGYTF. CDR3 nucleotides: TGTGCCAGCAGCCAATATATCCAGGGGAATGGCTACACCTTC.

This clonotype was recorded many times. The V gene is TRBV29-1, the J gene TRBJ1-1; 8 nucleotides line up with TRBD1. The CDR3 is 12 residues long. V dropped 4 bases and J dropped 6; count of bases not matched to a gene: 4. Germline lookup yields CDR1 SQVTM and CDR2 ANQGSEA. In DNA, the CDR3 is TGCAGCGTTGTAACAGGGGGTCCTGAAGCTTTCTTT. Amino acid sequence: CSVVTGGPEAFF.

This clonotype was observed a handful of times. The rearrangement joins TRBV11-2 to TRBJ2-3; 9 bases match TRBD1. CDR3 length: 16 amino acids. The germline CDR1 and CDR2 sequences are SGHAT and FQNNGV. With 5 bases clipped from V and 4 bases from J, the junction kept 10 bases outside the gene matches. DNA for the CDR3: TGTGCCAGCAGCGTTACCGGGACAGGGTGGTCAGATACGCAGTATTTT. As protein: CASSVTGTGWSDTQYF.

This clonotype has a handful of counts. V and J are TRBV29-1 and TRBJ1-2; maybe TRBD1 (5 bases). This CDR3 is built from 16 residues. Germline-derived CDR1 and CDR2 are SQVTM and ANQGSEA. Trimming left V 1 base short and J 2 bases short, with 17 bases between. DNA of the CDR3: TGCAGCGTTGAAGGAGTCCGGGGGATCGGGAACTATGGCTACACCTTC. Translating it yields CSVEGVRGIGNYGYTF.

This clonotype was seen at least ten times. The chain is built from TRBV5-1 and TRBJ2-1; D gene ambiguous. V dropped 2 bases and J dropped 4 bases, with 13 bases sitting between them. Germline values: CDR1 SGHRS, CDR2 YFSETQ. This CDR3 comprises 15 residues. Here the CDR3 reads CASSFATFLYNEQFF. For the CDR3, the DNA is TGCGCCAGCAGCTTCGCGACGTTTTTATACAATGAGCAGTTCTTC.

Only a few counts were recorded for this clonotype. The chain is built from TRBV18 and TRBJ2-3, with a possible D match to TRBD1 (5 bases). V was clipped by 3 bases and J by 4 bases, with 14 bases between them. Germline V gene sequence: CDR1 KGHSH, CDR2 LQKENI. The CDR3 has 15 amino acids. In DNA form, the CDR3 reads TGTGCCAGCTCACCCGGGCCAGGGCTTCCAGATACGCAGTATTTT. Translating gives CASSPGPGLPDTQYF.

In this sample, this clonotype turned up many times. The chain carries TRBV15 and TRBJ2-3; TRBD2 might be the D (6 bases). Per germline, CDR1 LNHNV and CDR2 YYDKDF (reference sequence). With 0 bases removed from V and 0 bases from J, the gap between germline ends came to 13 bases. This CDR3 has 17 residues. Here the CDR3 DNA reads TGTGCCACCAGCAGAGAAGTGTCGGCGGGGAGCACAGATACGCAGTATTTT. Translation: CATSREVSAGSTDTQYF.

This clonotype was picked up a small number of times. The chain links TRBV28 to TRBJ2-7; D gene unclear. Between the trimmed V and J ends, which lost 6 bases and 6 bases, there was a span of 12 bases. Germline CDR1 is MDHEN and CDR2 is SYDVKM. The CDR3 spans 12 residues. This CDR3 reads CASSPPTREQYF. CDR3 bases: TGTGCCAGCAGCCCCCCCACCCGCGAGCAGTACTTC.

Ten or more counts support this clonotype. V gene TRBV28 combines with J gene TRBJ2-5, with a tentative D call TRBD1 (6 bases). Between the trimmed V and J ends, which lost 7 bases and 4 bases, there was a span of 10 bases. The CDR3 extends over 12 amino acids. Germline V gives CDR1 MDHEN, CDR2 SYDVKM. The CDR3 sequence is CASTTRGETQYF. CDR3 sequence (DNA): TGTGCCAGCACGACCAGGGGAGAGACCCAGTACTTC.

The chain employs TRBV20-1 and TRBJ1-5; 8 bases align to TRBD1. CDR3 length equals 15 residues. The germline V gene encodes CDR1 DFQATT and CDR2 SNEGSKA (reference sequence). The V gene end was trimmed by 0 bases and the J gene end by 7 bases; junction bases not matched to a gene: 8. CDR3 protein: CSAREGAGGGQPQHF. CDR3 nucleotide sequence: TGCAGTGCTAGAGAGGGTGCAGGGGGCGGACAGCCCCAGCATTTT.

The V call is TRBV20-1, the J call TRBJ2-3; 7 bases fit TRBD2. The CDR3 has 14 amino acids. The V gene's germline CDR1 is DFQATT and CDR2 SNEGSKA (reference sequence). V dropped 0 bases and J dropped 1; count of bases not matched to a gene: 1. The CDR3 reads CSARDRGGTDTQYF. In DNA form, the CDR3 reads TGCAGTGCTAGAGATCGGGGGGGCACAGATACGCAGTATTTT.

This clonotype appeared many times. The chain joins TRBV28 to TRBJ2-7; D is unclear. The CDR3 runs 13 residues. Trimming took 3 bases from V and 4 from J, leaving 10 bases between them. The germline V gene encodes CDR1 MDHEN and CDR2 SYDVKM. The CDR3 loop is CASSLRPIYEQYF. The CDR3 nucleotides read TGTGCCAGCAGTTTGCGCCCCATATACGAGCAGTACTTC.

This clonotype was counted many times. The CDR3 bases are TGTGCCAGCAGTTTACCAGGGACAGATACGCAGTATTTT. It codes for CASSLPGTDTQYF. The chain employs TRBV28 and TRBJ2-3, with D perhaps matching TRBD1 (5 bases). From germline, CDR1 is MDHEN and CDR2 SYDVKM. The CDR3 is made up of 13 amino acids. V gave up 2 bases and J gave up 3 bases, with 6 bases separating them.

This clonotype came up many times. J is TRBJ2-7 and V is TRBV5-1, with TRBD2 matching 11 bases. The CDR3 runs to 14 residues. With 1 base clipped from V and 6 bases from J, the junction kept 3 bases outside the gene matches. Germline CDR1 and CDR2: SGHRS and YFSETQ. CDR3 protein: CASSLRLAGSEQYF. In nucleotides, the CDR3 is TGCGCCAGCAGCTTGAGACTAGCGGGATCCGAGCAGTACTTC.

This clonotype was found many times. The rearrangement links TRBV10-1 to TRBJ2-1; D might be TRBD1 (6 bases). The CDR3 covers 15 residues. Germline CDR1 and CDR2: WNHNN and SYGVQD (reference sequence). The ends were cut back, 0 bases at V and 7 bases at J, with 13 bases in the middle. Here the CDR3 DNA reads TGCGCCAGCAGTGAGTCTACAGGGTGGGAGAATGAGCAGTTCTTC. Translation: CASSESTGWENEQFF.

For the CDR3, the DNA is TGTGCCAGCAGGACAGGGACGGCTGGCTTGAGTCGTCGAGGAGATACGCAGTATTTT. Amino acid sequence: CASRTGTAGLSRRGDTQYF. This rearrangement joins TRBV12-3 or TRBV12-4 to TRBJ2-3, with 7 positions matching TRBD1. The CDR3 spans 19 residues. V was pared by 6 bases and J by 5 bases, with 23 bases of the junction left unmatched.

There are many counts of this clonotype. The CDR3 region has the DNA TGTGCCAGCAGTCGACAGGCGGTGGATAGCCCCCTCCACTTT. It yields the protein CASSRQAVDSPLHF. The chain links TRBV6-2 or TRBV6-3 to TRBJ1-6; D possibly corresponds to TRBD1 (6 bases). This CDR3 spans 14 amino acids. Trimming pared 5 bases from V and 13 bases from J, leaving 18 bases between. The germline CDR1 and CDR2 sequences are MNHEY and SVGEGT.

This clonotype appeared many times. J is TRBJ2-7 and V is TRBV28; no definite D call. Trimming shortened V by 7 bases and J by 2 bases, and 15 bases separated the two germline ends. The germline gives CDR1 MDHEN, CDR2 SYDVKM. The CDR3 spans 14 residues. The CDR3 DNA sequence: TGTGCCAGCACGAATAGCAACCCCCCCTACGAGCAGTACTTC. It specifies CASTNSNPPYEQYF.

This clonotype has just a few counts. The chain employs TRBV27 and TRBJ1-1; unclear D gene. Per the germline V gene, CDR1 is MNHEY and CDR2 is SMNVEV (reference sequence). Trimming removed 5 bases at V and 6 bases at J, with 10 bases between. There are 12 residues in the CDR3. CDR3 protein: CASSDRVSEAFF. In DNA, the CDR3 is TGTGCCAGCAGTGATCGGGTTTCTGAAGCTTTCTTT.

CDR3 sequence: CASSQDLISLGDEQETQYF. In nucleotides, the CDR3 is TGCGCCAGCAGCCAAGATCTAATTTCCTTGGGAGACGAACAAGAGACCCAGTACTTC. The rearrangement uses TRBV4-1 and TRBJ2-5; tentatively, D is TRBD2 (5 bases). The germline gives CDR1 MGHRA, CDR2 YSYEKL. Trimming removed 0 bases at V and 2 bases at J, with 22 bases between. The CDR3 is made up of 19 amino acids.

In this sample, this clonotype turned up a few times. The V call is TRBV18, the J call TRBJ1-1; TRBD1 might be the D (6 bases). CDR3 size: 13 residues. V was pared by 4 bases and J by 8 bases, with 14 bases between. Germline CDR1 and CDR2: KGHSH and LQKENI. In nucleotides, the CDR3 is TGTGCCAGCTCACTGGCGAAGGGGGAAGAAGCTTTCTTT. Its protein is CASSLAKGEEAFF.

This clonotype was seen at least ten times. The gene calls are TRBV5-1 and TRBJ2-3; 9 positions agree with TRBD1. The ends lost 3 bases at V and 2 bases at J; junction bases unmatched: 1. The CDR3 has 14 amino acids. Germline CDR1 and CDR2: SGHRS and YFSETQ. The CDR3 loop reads CASSWTGATDTQYF. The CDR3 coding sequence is TGCGCCAGCAGCTGGACAGGGGCCACAGATACGCAGTATTTT.

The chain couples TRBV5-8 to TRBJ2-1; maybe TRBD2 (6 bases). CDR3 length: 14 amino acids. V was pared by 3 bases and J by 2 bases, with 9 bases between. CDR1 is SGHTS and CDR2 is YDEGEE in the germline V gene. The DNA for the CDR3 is TGTGCCAGCAGCTCGGAGGGCACCTACAATGAGCAGTTCTTC. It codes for CASSSEGTYNEQFF.

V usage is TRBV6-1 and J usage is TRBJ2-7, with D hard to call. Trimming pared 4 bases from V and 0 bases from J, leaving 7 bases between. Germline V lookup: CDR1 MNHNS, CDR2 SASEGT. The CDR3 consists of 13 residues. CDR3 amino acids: CASSVADSYEQYF. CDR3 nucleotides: TGTGCCAGCAGTGTGGCAGACTCCTACGAGCAGTACTTC.